This is a list of T cell receptor beta chains from one sample in a study of blood T cell repertoires in COVID-19. This table comes from immunoSEQ multiplex PCR, and its TCRdb copy is limited to in-frame clones, with some not included. The sample contains fewer than 95,000 clones, about 90% of which appear only once. Sequencing used peripheral blood. The source of these receptors is a male donor with acute or convalescent COVID-19. Both conserved end residues are part of each CDR3. Fields, in order: V gene, D gene, J gene, clone size, CDR3 DNA, CDR3 protein. The D gene is left open where the match is weak. The size field is filled for only some rows; it gives once, few, many or a size class.

TRBV19	-	TRBJ2-1	-	TGTGCCAGTAGTATGGGGCAAAAACCACGCAATGAGCAGTTCTTC	CASSMGQKPRNEQFF
TRBV9	-	TRBJ2-2	-	TGTGCCAGCAGCTCAAGACAGGAGAACACCGGGGAGCTGTTTTTT	CASSSRQENTGELFF
TRBV5-4	-	TRBJ2-5	-	TGTGCCAGCAGCTTGTCGGGGGGCAGGGAGACCCAGTACTTC	CASSLSGGRETQYF
TRBV7-2	TRBD1	TRBJ1-2	-	TGTGCCAGCAGCGCCCGACAGGGTCATGGCTACACCTTC	CASSARQGHGYTF
TRBV5-6	TRBD1	TRBJ1-6	-	TGTGCCAGCAGCTTGCGACGGACAGGGCAGTCACCCCTCCACTTT	CASSLRRTGQSPLHF
TRBV24-1	-	TRBJ2-3	-	TGTGCCACCTCTGGAGTAGATACGCAGTATTTT	CATSGVDTQYF
TRBV5-1	-	TRBJ2-2	-	TGCGCCAGCAGCTCCGGATGGGGCTCGAACACCGGGGAGCTGTTTTTT	CASSSGWGSNTGELFF
TRBV5-6	TRBD2	TRBJ2-1	-	TGTGCCAGCAGCTTTCTTAGCGGGGGGATAAATGAGCAGTTCTTC	CASSFLSGGINEQFF
TRBV6-5	TRBD1	TRBJ1-4	once	TGTGCCAGCAGTTCCGGAGGAAGGGGGCACGAAAAACTGTTTTTT	CASSSGGRGHEKLFF
TRBV28	TRBD1	TRBJ1-1	-	TGTGCCAGCACCGATGACAGGGCGTGGAACACTGAAGCTTTCTTT	CASTDDRAWNTEAFF
TRBV28	TRBD1	TRBJ1-2	-	TGTGCCAGCAGTTCCGAGGGGGCGAGATATGGCTACACCTTC	CASSSEGARYGYTF
TRBV2	-	TRBJ1-1	-	TGTGCCAGCAGTGGGCAGGGGAACGATGAGGCTTTCTTT	CASSGQGNDEAFF
TRBV7-9	TRBD1	TRBJ2-1	-	TGTGCCAGCAGCTTGGACAGGGAGAGGGCTGAGCAGTTCTTC	CASSLDRERAEQFF
TRBV18	TRBD1	TRBJ1-3	-	TGTGCCAGCTCACCACGGGACAGGCCCTCTGGAAACACCATATATTTT	CASSPRDRPSGNTIYF
TRBV5-5	TRBD1	TRBJ1-4	-	TGTGCCAGCAGCTTGGAGACAGGGGGCGATCGGGCTAATGAAAAACTGTTTTTT	CASSLETGGDRANEKLFF
TRBV15	-	TRBJ2-5	-	TGTGCCACCAGCAGAGAGACACCACTTCAGTACTTC	CATSRETPLQYF
TRBV10-3	TRBD2	TRBJ2-3	-	TGTGCCATCAAGTTCGGCGGGGGAAGCACAGATACGCAGTATTTT	CAIKFGGGSTDTQYF
TRBV3-1/TRBV3-2	TRBD1	TRBJ1-4	-	TGTGCCAGCAGCCCCGGGACAGGGGATGAAAAACTGTTTTTT	CASSPGTGDEKLFF
TRBV5-8	-	TRBJ1-1	few	TGTGCCAGCAGCAAGGACAGAGTAAACACTGAAGCTTTCTTT	CASSKDRVNTEAFF
TRBV3-1/TRBV3-2	-	TRBJ2-7	-	TGTGCCAGCAGCCGGAATAGGGCAGGGAACGAGCAGTACTTC	CASSRNRAGNEQYF
TRBV6-1	-	TRBJ2-3	-	TGTGCCAGCAGTGACCTTAGGGGGTCTAGCACAGATACGCAGTATTTT	CASSDLRGSSTDTQYF
TRBV5-1	-	TRBJ2-2	-	TGCGCCAGCAGCTTGACTAGCCCGAACACCGGGGAGCTGTTTTTT	CASSLTSPNTGELFF
TRBV2	-	TRBJ1-1	-	TGTGCCAGCAGTCCCCATCAGGGCACTGAAGCTTTCTTT	CASSPHQGTEAFF
TRBV10-3	-	TRBJ1-1	-	TGTGCCATCAGTGATCAGGTAAACACTGAAGCTTTCTTT	CAISDQVNTEAFF
TRBV19	-	TRBJ1-2	-	TGTGCCAGTAGTCCATCACGGGATCGCAGACCATATGGCTACACCTTC	CASSPSRDRRPYGYTF
TRBV19	-	TRBJ1-5	-	TGTGCCAGTAGCCAGGGTGTCGGTCAGCCCCAGCATTTT	CASSQGVGQPQHF
TRBV7-9	-	TRBJ1-4	few	TGTGCCAGCAGCTTATCACGACAGTCGTCCGCAACTAATGAAAAACTGTTTTTT	CASSLSRQSSATNEKLFF
TRBV6-4	-	TRBJ2-1	-	TGTGCCAGCAGTGAACAGGGGACTAATGAGCAGTTCTTC	CASSEQGTNEQFF
TRBV6-5	TRBD2	TRBJ2-1	-	TGTGCCAGCAGGACCGCTGGCGGGGGGTTTGAGCAGTTCTTC	CASRTAGGGFEQFF
TRBV19	-	TRBJ2-1	-	TGTGCCAGCGGGGGAGTTCGTGGAAATGAGCAGTTCTTC	CASGGVRGNEQFF
TRBV7-2	TRBD1	TRBJ1-2	once	TGTGCCAGCAGTTCCCCCGCCAGGGGGGAAGGCTACACCTTC	CASSSPARGEGYTF
TRBV3-1/TRBV3-2	TRBD1	TRBJ2-7	-	TGTGCCAGCAGCCTAACGTCTACCGGGACAGGGGGCTACGAGCAGTACTTC	CASSLTSTGTGGYEQYF
TRBV5-1	TRBD1	TRBJ1-2	-	TGCGCCAGCAGCGGGACGACAGGGGCCGATGGCTACACCTTC	CASSGTTGADGYTF
TRBV18	TRBD1	TRBJ2-4	-	TGTGCCAGCTCCCGCCTGGGCCACAGGGGCATCCTAGCCAAAAACATTCAGTACTTC	CASSRLGHRGILAKNIQYF
TRBV7-2	-	TRBJ2-3	few	TGTGCCAGCAGCCCGGAGGCGCTTAGCACAGATACGCAGTATTTT	CASSPEALSTDTQYF
TRBV19	TRBD1	TRBJ2-7	-	TGTGCCAGTAGTACCCAAACAGGGGGATCCGAGCAGTACTTC	CASSTQTGGSEQYF
TRBV5-1	-	TRBJ1-6	-	TGCGCCAGCAGCTTGGTGGTACAGGCCTTGGACTCACCCCTCCACTTT	CASSLVVQALDSPLHF
TRBV19	TRBD1	TRBJ2-1	-	TGTGCCAGTAGGACGGGACAGGGGCTGCAAGAGCAGTTCTTC	CASRTGQGLQEQFF
TRBV5-7	TRBD2	TRBJ2-5	once	TGTGCCAGCAGCCCGGGGGGGTACCAAGAGACCCAGTACTTC	CASSPGGYQETQYF
TRBV9	TRBD1	TRBJ2-2	-	TGTGCCAGCAGTGACGCCCTTAGGACAGGCACGAACACCGGGGAGCTGTTTTTT	CASSDALRTGTNTGELFF
TRBV4-1	TRBD1	TRBJ1-2	-	TGCGCCAGCAGCCAAGTTGACAGGGTAATTGGCTACACCTTC	CASSQVDRVIGYTF
TRBV6-4	-	TRBJ1-1	few	TGTGCCAGCAGGATGACAGGTGCCCAAGTTGAAGCTTTCTTT	CASRMTGAQVEAFF
TRBV6-6	TRBD1	TRBJ2-7	-	TGTGCCAGCACCACATCCCGGGACAGGGCAACCTACGAGCAGTACTTC	CASTTSRDRATYEQYF
TRBV29-1	-	TRBJ1-2	-	TGCAGCGTTGTGACAGGTATACAGCTGGGAGGCTACACCTTC	CSVVTGIQLGGYTF
TRBV15	-	TRBJ2-7	-	TGTGCCACCAGCAGAGATCGGGATCACCAGTACTTC	CATSRDRDHQYF
TRBV7-2	TRBD2	TRBJ2-7	-	TGTGCCAGCAGCTTTAGTGGGACTAGCGGGCACTACGAGCAGTACTTC	CASSFSGTSGHYEQYF
TRBV7-8	-	TRBJ1-1	few	TGTGCCAGCAGCTCGGACAGGAACACTGAAGCTTTCTTT	CASSSDRNTEAFF